The 8 T cell receptor beta chains below were found in one sample sequenced in a study of T cell changes during pregnancy in multiple sclerosis. TCRdb's copy holds only in-frame clones and misses some; the assay was immunoSEQ multiplex PCR. The sample yields around 97,000 clones, 85% to 95% seen once. The starting material was peripheral blood, obtained after pregnancy. The receptors were sampled from a female donor with multiple sclerosis, enrolled in a pregnancy study.

J is TRBJ2-1 and V is TRBV29-1; 10 positions match TRBD2. J lost 10 bases, V lost 5 bases, and 5 bases had no gene match. The CDR3 contains 12 residues. Germline-derived CDR1 and CDR2 are SQVTM and ANQGSEA. For the CDR3, the DNA is TGCAGCGTTCGGACTAGCGGAGACGAGCAGTTCTTC. Translated, it gives CSVRTSGDEQFF.

The V and J genes are TRBV18 and TRBJ2-1, with TRBD1 matching over 9 bases. J lost 12 bases, V lost 4 bases, and 7 bases had no gene match. Germline V gene data show CDR1 as KGHSH and CDR2 as LQKENI. This CDR3 contains 13 residues. The CDR3 DNA reads as TGTGCCAGCTCACGGGACAGGGACTCCGGGCAGTTCTTC. This codes for CASSRDRDSGQFF.

This chain links TRBV19 with TRBJ2-3; TRBD2 might be the D (6 bases). Trimming stripped 3 bases from V and 1 base from J, with 11 bases between. The V gene's germline CDR1 is LNHDA and CDR2 SQIVND (reference sequence). This CDR3 contains 15 residues. The CDR3 sequence: CASSMGPGGTDTQYF. The CDR3 DNA reads TGTGCCAGTAGTATGGGGCCGGGGGGCACAGATACGCAGTATTTT.

This chain connects TRBV11-3 to TRBJ2-1, with TRBD2 as a possible D gene (6 bases). This CDR3 contains 14 residues. Looked up from germline, CDR1 is SGHNT and CDR2 is YENEEA. Trimming took 4 bases from V and 3 from J, leaving 10 bases between them. This CDR3 reads CASSSTGLYNEQFF. CDR3 coding DNA: TGTGCCAGCAGCTCCACGGGACTCTACAATGAGCAGTTCTTC.

This clone was recorded only once. The chain recombines TRBV5-4 with TRBJ1-1; no firm D call. Germline CDR1 SGHNT, CDR2 YYREEE (reference sequence). V lost 5 bases and J lost 7, with 12 bases in between. The CDR3 has 12 amino acids. The CDR3 DNA reads TGTGCCAGCAGACCCCCGGGTGGTGAAGCTTTCTTT. Its protein is CASRPPGGEAFF.

The chain is built from TRBV4-2 and TRBJ1-4, with TRBD1 identical over 9 bases. The ends lost 8 bases at V and 3 bases at J; junction bases unmatched: 13. The CDR3 covers 17 residues. In germline, CDR1 is LGHNA, CDR2 YNFKEQ. This CDR3 reads CASGLGGQGDPNEKLFF. The CDR3 region has the DNA TGTGCCAGCGGACTCGGGGGACAGGGCGACCCTAATGAAAAACTGTTTTTT.

There are a few counts of this clone. This sequence joins TRBV19 and TRBJ2-2, with TRBD2 as a possible D gene (6 bases). Between the trimmed V and J ends, which lost 4 bases and 4 bases, there was a span of 10 bases. The CDR3 runs 14 residues. Germline CDR1 LNHDA, CDR2 SQIVND (reference sequence). Written as DNA, the CDR3 is TGTGCCAGTAGTAGCGGGGTGATCACCGGGGAGCTGTTTTTT. Its protein product is CASSSGVITGELFF.

The rearrangement joins TRBV6-1 to TRBJ2-2, with D unresolved. The germline V gene encodes CDR1 MNHNS and CDR2 SASEGT. V shed 10 bases and J shed 0 bases, with 15 bases lying between them. The CDR3 is 15 residues long. CDR3 amino acids: CAIRIDISNTGELFF. The CDR3 DNA reads as TGTGCCATCAGAATAGACATCTCGAACACCGGGGAGCTGTTTTTT.